The source of this T cell receptor beta chain is a study of shared T cell receptors in the human thymus. Some clones are missing from TCRdb's copy, which holds only in-frame ones; the method was immunoSEQ multiplex PCR. Among roughly 710,000 clones listed, 80% to 90% were seen once. Unmatched junction bases numbered 8, after V lost 5 bases and J lost 5 bases. CDR3 length: 14 amino acids. Germline V gene lookup returns CDR1 MNHEY and CDR2 SVGAGI. The sample also formed part of further work on human thymus T cells. That investigation notes: Immunologically healthy infants in Finland undergoing congenital heart defect surgery were the donors. Corrective cardiac surgery supplied the resected thymus tissue. Overlap was high between thymic repertoires from unrelated individuals, as reported in related research.

The sequence came from a girl under two years old with a congenital heart defect. This chain joins TRBV6-5 and TRBJ1-1; 7 bases map to TRBD1. The source material was thymocytes. For the CDR3, the DNA is TGTGCCAGCAGTAGACAGGGTTGCTGGACTGAAGCTTTCTTT. It encodes CASSRQGCWTEAFF.